Detailed here is one TCR beta chain. Authors' analysis steps: By means of reference gene primer amplification, nucleated cell counts were estimated. Profiled with immunoSEQ multiplex PCR; TCRdb holds only in-frame clones, not every one. V and J calls and clone size come straight from that table; D and trimming were deduced from the DNA. The sample has about 42,000 clones, more than 70% seen once. This specimen comes from a study of blood T cell repertoires in COVID-19. Study in general: Sites in the United States, Italy and Spain provided acute and convalescent COVID-19 samples. The analysed material was cDNA or gDNA that came from T cells, B-cell-depleted T cells, or PBMCs.

This CDR3 has 13 amino acids. Germline values: CDR1 SEHNR, CDR2 FQNEAQ (reference sequence). Trimming took 4 bases from V and 16 from J; bases not matched to a gene: 11. This rearrangement joins TRBV7-9 to TRBJ2-1; TRBD1 aligns across 9 bases. This receptor was identified in a man in his 70s with acute or convalescent COVID-19. The sequenced material came from peripheral blood. The CDR3 sequence is CASSSLATGGGFF. CDR3 DNA: TGTGCCAGCAGCTCCTTGGCGACAGGGGGGGGTTTCTTC.